The 14 T cell receptor beta chains below all came from one sample that was sequenced in a study of blood T cell repertoires in COVID-19 (dated by TCRdb to 2018 to 2020). The library was obtained by the immunoSEQ multiplex PCR assay. Drawn from immuneACCESS, this table holds only the in-frame rearrangements with V and J called that TCRdb kept. Clones are partly lost; checked studies trace under half to an unresolved V gene and leave the rest unexplained. This sample holds fewer than 450,000 clones; 88% were observed only once. 0.9% to 1.5% of the sample goes to the ten largest clones. Sequences were obtained from PBMCs or T cells enriched from blood (not recorded which). These receptors were obtained from a young woman who had recovered from COVID-19.

This sequence joins TRBV19 and TRBJ1-1; D possibly corresponds to TRBD1 (6 bases). V was trimmed by 5 bases and J by 5 bases, leaving 12 bases between them. Germline CDR1 LNHDA, CDR2 SQIVND (reference sequence). This CDR3 has 13 amino acids. The CDR3 loop is CASSVGARTEAFF. CDR3 DNA sequence: TGTGCCAGTAGTGTGGGGGCAAGAACTGAAGCTTTCTTT.

The chain recombines TRBV30 with TRBJ2-1, with 12 bases that match TRBD2. CDR3 length: 14 residues. Germline values: CDR1 GTSNPN, CDR2 SVGIG (reference sequence). Trimming took 4 bases from V and 9 from J; bases not matched to a gene: 7. The CDR3: CAWTGLAGFLEQFF. CDR3 nucleotides: TGTGCCTGGACGGGACTAGCGGGTTTTCTTGAGCAGTTCTTC.

DNA for the CDR3: TGCGCCAGCAGCCAAGAACCAACAGGGAACACTGAAGCTTTCTTT. Translated, it gives CASSQEPTGNTEAFF. The chain recombines TRBV4-3 with TRBJ1-1, with a possible D match to TRBD1 (5 bases). The germline V gene encodes CDR1 LGHNA and CDR2 YSLEER. Trimming shortened V by 0 bases and J by 1 base, and 9 bases separated the two germline ends. This CDR3 region has 15 residues.

The genes are TRBV9 and TRBJ2-3; D not certain. From germline, CDR1 is SGDLS and CDR2 YYNGEE. This CDR3 has 11 amino acids. Trimming took off 3 bases at V and 6 bases at J, with 5 bases between the two ends. The CDR3 DNA sequence: TGTGCCAGCAGCGCGCGGGATACGCAGTATTTT. Its translation: CASSARDTQYF.

The J gene is TRBJ1-2, the V gene TRBV5-1, with 8 nucleotides matching TRBD1. V shed 2 bases and J 7 bases; nucleotides not matched to a gene: 4. The CDR3 consists of 13 residues. The germline CDR1 and CDR2 sequences are SGHRS and YFSETQ. Here the CDR3 reads CASSLTRGLGYTF. The DNA of the CDR3 is TGCGCCAGCAGCTTAACCAGGGGGCTTGGCTACACCTTC.

This chain uses TRBV13 with TRBJ1-4; 8 positions match TRBD1. In germline, CDR1 is PRHDT, CDR2 FYEKMQ (reference sequence). The trim removed 3 bases at V and 7 bases at J, leaving 7 bases unmatched. This CDR3 contains 15 residues. CDR3 loop: CASSFGRGLSEKLFF. In nucleotides, the CDR3 is TGTGCCAGCAGCTTCGGCAGGGGGCTTAGTGAAAAACTGTTTTTT.

For this clone: Its ends do not fully match the called genes, so a read error is possible. The V and J genes are TRBV6-5 and TRBJ2-1; 12 bases match TRBD2. Germline loops: CDR1 MNHEY, CDR2 SVGAGI. CDR3 length: 15 residues. In DNA form, the CDR3 reads TGTGCCAGCAGAGATGGGACTAGCGGGCGCCTATTCACGGTCTTC. It codes for CASRDGTSGRLFTVF.

The DNA of the CDR3 is TGTGCCAGCAGCTCCGACAGAACCTACGAGCAGTACTTC. It codes for CASSSDRTYEQYF. The chain carries TRBV5-5 and TRBJ2-7; TRBD1 is a possible D gene (5 bases). This CDR3 has 13 residues. Germline V CDR1 and CDR2: SGHKS, YYEKEE (reference sequence). Trimming cost V 3 bases and J 2 bases, with 9 bases left between them.

The genes are TRBV19 and TRBJ1-1, with 9 bases matching TRBD1. Germline values: CDR1 LNHDA, CDR2 SQIVND (reference sequence). Trimming at V came to 4 bases and at J to 6 bases, leaving 6 bases not matched to a gene. CDR3 length: 14 residues. CDR3 nucleotide sequence: TGTGCCAGTAGTAGGGACAGGGTCGTGGCTGAAGCTTTCTTT. Translation gives CASSRDRVVAEAFF.

This clone was detected only once. The same CDR3 arises from other DNA sequences in this sample as well. This chain uses TRBV19 with TRBJ1-5; TRBD1 is a possible D gene (5 bases). V lost 3 bases and J 0 bases, leaving 9 bases between the germline ends. Germline V gives CDR1 LNHDA, CDR2 SQIVND (reference sequence). The CDR3 extends over 15 amino acids. The CDR3 DNA follows: TGTGCCAGTAGTATCCAGGGTTATAGCAATCAGCCCCAGCATTTT. It is translated as CASSIQGYSNQPQHF.

The chain combines TRBV7-2 with TRBJ2-1, with D perhaps matching TRBD1 (6 bases). The CDR3 is 14 residues long. Trimming stripped 5 bases from V and 10 bases from J, with 18 bases between. Germline CDR1 SGHTA, CDR2 FQGNSA. The CDR3 loop reads CASSQGSYIGEQFF. The CDR3 coding sequence is TGTGCCAGCAGCCAGGGGTCCTATATCGGGGAGCAGTTCTTC.

This chain links TRBV29-1 with TRBJ2-1; perhaps TRBD2 as D (6 bases). With 0 bases removed from V and 12 bases from J, the gap between germline ends came to 15 bases. There are 13 residues in the CDR3. From germline, CDR1 is SQVTM and CDR2 ANQGSEA. The CDR3 protein is CSVEDLGRGAQFF. DNA for the CDR3: TGCAGCGTTGAAGATTTGGGGCGGGGAGCGCAGTTCTTC.

The chain has TRBV30 and TRBJ1-5, with 9 bases aligning to TRBD1. Germline CDR1 GTSNPN, CDR2 SVGIG (reference sequence). This CDR3 is built from 14 residues. Germline trimming cut 7 bases from V and 4 bases from J; bases unmatched to any gene: 8. CDR3 residues: CAFDPTGGNQPQHF. CDR3 DNA: TGTGCCTTTGACCCGACAGGGGGGAATCAGCCCCAGCATTTT.

This chain links TRBV11-2 with TRBJ1-2; tentative D call: TRBD1 (6 bases). Trimming cost V 3 bases and J 8 bases, with 10 bases left between them. The CDR3 sequence is 12 residues long. Germline CDR1 reads SGHAT; CDR2 reads FQNNGV. The CDR3 nucleotides are TGTGCCAGCAGCTTTAACAGGGAAGGCTACACCTTC. Its translation: CASSFNREGYTF.